Listed below are T cell receptor beta chains from one sample, sequenced in a study of spatial heterogeneity in lung cancer. TCRdb re-derived calls from the 5' RACE reads in MiXCR, one entry per CDR3 protein. The data contain about 20,000 distinct CDR3 sequences, around a sixth of them singletons. The sequencing used lung tumor tissue, collected at surgery. Receptors originate from a female donor with early-stage non-small cell lung cancer. Both conserved end residues are part of each CDR3. A D gene is named only where the DNA matches it firmly. Part of the rows lack a size; the others show once, few, many or a class for expanded clones.

V gene	CDR3 length	clone size	D gene	J gene	CDR3 DNA	CDR3 protein
TRBV12-3/TRBV12-4	16	.	TRBD2	TRBJ2-1	TGTGCCAGCAGTTTAGCGTGGCGGACTAGCATGTACGAGCAGTTCTTC	CASSLAWRTSMYEQFF
TRBV28	13	.	TRBD1	TRBJ2-1	TGTGCCAGCTTACAGGGGGCGCGGAATGAGCAGTTCTTC	CASLQGARNEQFF
TRBV6-1	13	.	.	TRBJ2-1	TGTGCCAGCATGGGTGCTTCCTACAATGAGCAGTTCTTC	CASMGASYNEQFF
TRBV20-1	13	many	.	TRBJ2-7	TGCAGTGCTAGAGATGGGCTCTCCTACGAGCAGTACTTC	CSARDGLSYEQYF
TRBV12-3/TRBV12-4	17	many	.	TRBJ2-1	TGTGCCAGCAGTTTAAAGGGGCCGATTATCTCCTACAATGAGCAGTTCTTC	CASSLKGPIISYNEQFF
TRBV18	15	.	TRBD2	TRBJ2-1	TGTGCCAGCTCACCAATCACTAGCGGGAACAATGAGCAGTTCTTC	CASSPITSGNNEQFF
TRBV12-5	16	many	TRBD1	TRBJ1-1	TGTGCTAGTGGTTTGGCGACAGGGGCCCTCAACACTGAAGCTTTCTTT	CASGLATGALNTEAFF
TRBV4-1	15	many	TRBD2	TRBJ2-1	TGCGCCAGCAGCCACCTAGCGGGAGGGAATGGTGAGCAGTTCTTC	CASSHLAGGNGEQFF
TRBV7-9	13	.	.	TRBJ2-7	TGTGCCAGCAGCAGGGTTGCCGCGGCTGTGCAGTACTTC	CASSRVAAAVQYF
TRBV28	15	.	.	TRBJ2-5	TGTGCCAGCAGTTTTACGGGCCCCGGCCGGGAGACCCAGTACTTC	CASSFTGPGRETQYF
TRBV18	11	.	.	TRBJ2-5	TGTGCCAGCTCACGCCAAGAGACCCAGTACTTC	CASSRQETQYF
TRBV15	12	many	TRBD1	TRBJ2-7	TGTGCCACCAGCAGGGACAGGTACGAGCAGTACTTC	CATSRDRYEQYF
TRBV5-4	15	many	TRBD1	TRBJ2-1	TGTGCCAGCAGCTCCTTGGACAGGGGCGAGGATGAGCAGTTCTTC	CASSSLDRGEDEQFF
TRBV13	16	medium-sized	TRBD2	TRBJ2-1	TGTGGTTCCGGGACTAGCGGGAATGTAGGCTACAATGAGCAGTTCTTC	CGSGTSGNVGYNEQFF
TRBV6-6	13	many	.	TRBJ2-1	TGTGCCAGCAGTGGAGGTTTTCCCAATGAGCAGTTCTTC	CASSGGFPNEQFF
TRBV2	15	.	TRBD1	TRBJ2-3	TGTGCCAGCATTAGGCAGGGGGCTACCACAGATACGCAGTATTTT	CASIRQGATTDTQYF
TRBV20-1	14	.	.	TRBJ2-5	TGCAGTGCTAGCGCTAGGCAGGGACGGGAGACCCAGTACTTC	CSASARQGRETQYF
TRBV6-1	13	medium-sized	.	TRBJ2-1	TGTGCCAGCATTCGAAGGTCCTCTGATGAGCAGTTCTTC	CASIRRSSDEQFF
TRBV20-1	16	many	.	TRBJ2-1	TGCAGTGCTACGACCCCGACAGGTAGCTCCTACAATGAGCAGTTCTTC	CSATTPTGSSYNEQFF
TRBV28	16	.	.	TRBJ2-1	TGTGCCAGCAGATCCGGGCCGGTGGGATCCTACAATGAGCAGTTCTTC	CASRSGPVGSYNEQFF
TRBV6-1	11	large	.	TRBJ2-1	TGTGCCAGCACCGAGTACAATGAGCAGTTCTTC	CASTEYNEQFF
TRBV4-2	14	.	TRBD2	TRBJ2-7	TGTGCCAGCAGCCAGACTAGCGGGACCTACGAGCAGTACTTC	CASSQTSGTYEQYF
TRBV24-1	15	.	TRBD2	TRBJ2-7	TGTGCCACCAGTGATCGACTAGCGGGAGGGCCAGCGATGTACTTC	CATSDRLAGGPAMYF
TRBV6-1	16	few	.	TRBJ2-3	TGTGCCAGCAGTGAAGGAAGTCTCCCGTTCACAGATACGCAGTATTTT	CASSEGSLPFTDTQYF
TRBV20-1	15	many	.	TRBJ2-1	TGCAGCAAACCCCGGACGGCGGGGCAGTACAATGAGCAGTTCTTC	CSKPRTAGQYNEQFF
TRBV27	14	many	.	TRBJ2-3	TGTGCCAGCAGTCGAACGCAAGGGACAGATACGCAGTATTTT	CASSRTQGTDTQYF
TRBV28	14	many	.	TRBJ2-1	TGTGCCAGCAGTTTTCGGGTTGTCCACAATGAGCAGTTCTTC	CASSFRVVHNEQFF
TRBV6-2/TRBV6-3	16	.	TRBD2	TRBJ2-3	TGTGCCAGCAGTTACCGACTAGCGGGAGACACAGATACGCAGTATTTT	CASSYRLAGDTDTQYF
TRBV2	14	.	.	TRBJ2-7	TGTGCCAGCAGTGATTTAGCGGCCTCCTACGAGCAGTACTTC	CASSDLAASYEQYF
TRBV7-3	13	many	.	TRBJ1-1	TGTGCCAGCAGCCAGACACCAATCACTGAAGCTTTCTTT	CASSQTPITEAFF
TRBV5-1	15	many	.	TRBJ2-7	TGCGCCAGCAGCTTGGCCGGGCCCAGTACCTACGAGCAGTACTTC	CASSLAGPSTYEQYF
TRBV6-6	14	few	.	TRBJ2-2	TGTGCCAGCGGGGGCCACTTGAACACCGGGGAGCTGTTTTTT	CASGGHLNTGELFF
TRBV29-1	16	few	.	TRBJ2-6	TGCAGCGTTGATGGCGGATCATTCTCTGGGGCCAACGTCCTGACTTTC	CSVDGGSFSGANVLTF
TRBV28	18	.	TRBD2	TRBJ2-2	TGTGCCAGCAGTTTCCCCGGACTAGCGGGCGCGAACACCGGGGAGCTGTTTTTT	CASSFPGLAGANTGELFF
TRBV28	11	few	TRBD1	TRBJ2-7	TGTGCCAGCAGTTCAGACAGGGGGCCTTCATTC	CASSSDRGPSF
TRBV10-3	15	.	.	TRBJ2-6	TGTGCCATCAGTGAGTCGAATCCTGGGGCCAACGTCCTGACTTTC	CAISESNPGANVLTF
TRBV29-1	13	many	.	TRBJ2-1	TGCAGCGTTGAAGAGTCAGGGTACAATGAGCAGTTCTTC	CSVEESGYNEQFF
TRBV20-1	14	few	.	TRBJ2-2	TGCAGTGCTAGAGGGGGTTTCGACACCGGGGAGCTGTTTTTT	CSARGGFDTGELFF
TRBV28	12	.	.	TRBJ2-7	TGTGCCAGCAGTTTACAGGCCTACGAGCAGTACTTC	CASSLQAYEQYF
TRBV19	15	few	TRBD1	TRBJ2-5	TGTGCCAGTAGTACAGGGGGCGCGTTATCCGAGACCCAGTACTTC	CASSTGGALSETQYF
TRBV18	18	.	TRBD2	TRBJ2-1	TGTGCCAGCTCAACCAAGCCCCGGACTAGCGGGAGGGCCAGTGAGCAGTTCTTC	CASSTKPRTSGRASEQFF
TRBV30	12	many	TRBD2	TRBJ2-7	TGTGCCTGGAAGGGCCTAGCGGACGAGCAGTACTTC	CAWKGLADEQYF
TRBV6-2/TRBV6-3	17	few	TRBD2	TRBJ2-1	TGTGCCAGCAGTTTCCTAATAGCGGGAGACTCCTACAATGAGCAGTTCTTC	CASSFLIAGDSYNEQFF
TRBV7-3	15	few	.	TRBJ2-3	TGTGCCAGCAGCTTATACGGGTTAAGCACAGATACGCAGTATTTT	CASSLYGLSTDTQYF
TRBV20-1	10	few	.	TRBJ2-5	TGCAGTCCCTCGCAGGAGACCCAGTACTTC	CSPSQETQYF
TRBV28	13	few	.	TRBJ2-7	TGTGCCAGCAGCCCCCCCCCGGTTCTCGAGCAGTACTTC	CASSPPPVLEQYF
TRBV18	13	few	.	TRBJ2-5	TGTGCCAGCACAGGCTCAATCCAAGAGACCCAGTACTTC	CASTGSIQETQYF
TRBV7-3	13	few	TRBD2	TRBJ2-7	TGTGCCAGCAGCTTAGCGGGAGGGCGAGAGCAGTACTTC	CASSLAGGREQYF
TRBV29-1	15	many	TRBD2	TRBJ2-7	TGCAGCGTCATTAGCGGGAAGGTTTTATACTACGAGCAGTACTTC	CSVISGKVLYYEQYF
TRBV5-1	15	many	TRBD1	TRBJ2-1	TGCGCCAGCAGCTTGGATGGACAGGGGAAGAATGAGCAGTTCTTC	CASSLDGQGKNEQFF
TRBV29-1	15	many	TRBD1	TRBJ2-7	TGCAGCGTTGAAGGGGACAGGGGGCGGCCCTACGAGCAGTACTTC	CSVEGDRGRPYEQYF
TRBV29-1	13	.	.	TRBJ2-1	TGCAGCGTGAGACCCATCTCCTACAATGAGCAGTTCTTC	CSVRPISYNEQFF